This TCR beta chain emerged from a study of T cells after somatic rescue of genetic block. Assay: immunoSEQ multiplex PCR; the TCRdb copy retains only in-frame clones and omits some. The sample shows 65,000 to 70,000 clones, around 90% of them seen only once. The germline V gene encodes CDR1 ENHRY and CDR2 SYGVKD. V was shortened by 3 bases and J by 10 bases, with 13 bases between the two germline ends. This CDR3 region has 14 residues. The specimen was peripheral blood mononuclear cells (PBMCs). This receptor was taken from a man aged 40-49 years. The rearrangement links TRBV10-3 to TRBJ1-6; TRBD1 is a possible D gene (5 bases). The CDR3 region is CAISESLGDSPLHF. CDR3 nucleotides: TGTGCCATCAGTGAAAGTCTGGGGGACTCACCCCTCCACTTT.